This is a list of T cell receptor beta chains from one sample in a study of Graves' ophthalmopathy and Graves' hyperthyroidism. One entry per CDR3 protein, called by TCRdb with MiXCR from the multiplex PCR reads. The data show a few hundred thousand distinct CDR3 sequences, with about 15% seen just once and 2.4% held by the top ten. Sequenced: peripheral blood. The receptors come from an adult woman with stable Graves' hyperthyroidism. Both conserved end residues are part of each CDR3. Fields, in order: CDR3 length, J gene, clone size, D gene, V gene, CDR3 DNA, CDR3 protein. A D gene is named only where the DNA matches it firmly. Clone size appears in some rows only: once, few, many, or a class for an expanded clone.

>12|TRBJ1-1|many|NA|TRBV12-3/TRBV12-4
TGTGCCAGCAGTTTAAACCGCTCTGGCGCTTTCTTT
CASSLNRSGAFF
>11|TRBJ2-7|many|TRBD1|TRBV30
TGTGCCTGGAGTCCAGGGGGAAAGCAGTACTTC
CAWSPGGKQYF
>13|TRBJ2-7|many|TRBD2|TRBV30
TGTGCCTGGACAAGCGGGACCTCCTACGAGCAGTACTTC
CAWTSGTSYEQYF
>16|TRBJ2-5|many|NA|TRBV18
TGTGCCAGCTCACCACTAAGGAATCGCGGACAAGAGACCCAGTACTTC
CASSPLRNRGQETQYF
>14|TRBJ2-2|many|NA|TRBV6-5
TGTGCCAGCGGGGGTCTAACGAACACCGGGGAGCTGTTTTTT
CASGGLTNTGELFF
>12|TRBJ2-4|many|NA|TRBV29-1
TGCAGCGTTGGGTTAGCGGAAGACATTCAGTACTTC
CSVGLAEDIQYF
>14|TRBJ2-2|NA|NA|TRBV6-1
TGTGCCAGCAGGTCCGGGGCGAACACCGGGGAGCTGTTTTTT
CASRSGANTGELFF
>16|TRBJ1-5|many|NA|TRBV24-1
TGTGCCACCAGTGATCCGGGGTCCGGGGGCAATCAGCCCCAGCATTTT
CATSDPGSGGNQPQHF
>13|TRBJ2-7|many|TRBD1|TRBV7-3
TGTGCCAGCAGTCCGACAGGGTCCTACGAGCAGTACTTC
CASSPTGSYEQYF
>17|TRBJ1-5|few|TRBD1|TRBV7-7
TGTGCTAGCAGCTTAGTTTGGGACAGGGGAAAAAATCAGCCCCAGCATTTT
CASSLVWDRGKNQPQHF
>14|TRBJ2-5|many|TRBD2|TRBV20-1
TGCAGTGCGCCGGGGGTAGCGGGAGGCGAGACCCAGTACTTC
CSAPGVAGGETQYF
>16|TRBJ2-3|many|TRBD2|TRBV2
TGTGCCAGCAGTGAAAAGCCTAGCGGGAGTCCAGATACGCAGTATTTT
CASSEKPSGSPDTQYF
>13|TRBJ2-7|many|NA|TRBV6-5
TGTGCCAGCAGTTACGGGGCCACCTACGAGCAGTACTTC
CASSYGATYEQYF
>13|TRBJ1-5|many|NA|TRBV20-1
TGCAGTGCTTCCCGGGCCGACAATCAGCCCCAGCATTTT
CSASRADNQPQHF
>15|TRBJ1-1|many|TRBD1|TRBV4-3
TGCGCCAGCAGCCAGATGGACAGGGGGCTTACTGAAGCTTTCTTT
CASSQMDRGLTEAFF
>16|TRBJ2-5|many|NA|TRBV7-2
TGTGCCAGCAGCCCCTACATGCTTGGGTCCGGGGGGCCCCAGTACTTC
CASSPYMLGSGGPQYF
>15|TRBJ2-2|many|NA|TRBV7-2
TGTGCCAGCAGCTCCTCGCCCCAAAACACCGGGGAGCTGTTTTTT
CASSSSPQNTGELFF
>15|TRBJ2-7|many|TRBD2|TRBV7-2
TGTGCCAGCAGCTTAGACAGCGGGGGCTCCTACGAGCAGTACTTC
CASSLDSGGSYEQYF
>13|TRBJ1-2|many|NA|TRBV7-2
TGTGCCAGCAGCCCCGTCCCGGTCTATGGCTACACCTTC
CASSPVPVYGYTF
>12|TRBJ1-1|many|TRBD1|TRBV2
TGTGCCAGCAGGGGACAGGGGGAGGCGGCTTTCTTT
CASRGQGEAAFF
>14|TRBJ2-5|NA|NA|TRBV18
TGTGCCGGCTCACCACGACCAGGCCGGGAGACCCAGTACTTC
CAGSPRPGRETQYF
>13|TRBJ2-5|many|TRBD2|TRBV29-1
TGCAGCTGCCGGACTAGCGGAAAAGAGACCCAGTACTTC
CSCRTSGKETQYF
>15|TRBJ1-1|many|NA|TRBV6-5
TGTGCCAGCAGTTACTTGGTCGCTATGAACACTGAAGCTTTCTTT
CASSYLVAMNTEAFF
>15|TRBJ1-2|NA|TRBD1|TRBV6-4
TGTGCCAGCAGTGACTCGGAACAGGGGGAGTATGGCTACACCTTC
CASSDSEQGEYGYTF
>13|TRBJ2-7|NA|NA|TRBV6-1
TGTGCCAGCCAGGGGACCGTCTCGGGCGAGCAGTACTTC
CASQGTVSGEQYF
>12|TRBJ2-7|many|TRBD2|TRBV2
TGTGCCAGCAGTGGAACCGGGACTAGGCAGTACTTC
CASSGTGTRQYF
>14|TRBJ1-2|many|NA|TRBV12-3/TRBV12-4
TGTGCCAGCAGTCACCATACAGGGAACTATGGCTACACCTTC
CASSHHTGNYGYTF
>14|TRBJ1-5|many|NA|TRBV4-3
TGCGCCAGCAGCCAAGATCTTTCTCCGGAACCCCAGCATTTT
CASSQDLSPEPQHF
>12|TRBJ1-1|many|NA|TRBV30
TGTGCCTGGAGTGTAGCGGTTGATGAAGCTTTCTTT
CAWSVAVDEAFF
>15|TRBJ2-5|many|NA|TRBV28
TGTGCCAGCAGTCCGAGTACGGGGAACCAAGAGACCCAGTACTTC
CASSPSTGNQETQYF
>15|TRBJ2-4|NA|NA|TRBV6-4
TGTGCCAGCAGTGAACCGGGAGTTGCCAAAAACATTCAGTACTTC
CASSEPGVAKNIQYF
>16|TRBJ2-7|many|NA|TRBV24-1
TGTGCCACCACGGGGGCCAGGAGGGCCCTGTCCTACGAGCAGTACTTC
CATTGARRALSYEQYF
>15|TRBJ1-5|NA|NA|TRBV12-3/TRBV12-4
TGTGCCAGCAGTCCAGGGTCGGCTATCAATCAGCCCCAGCATTTT
CASSPGSAINQPQHF
>14|TRBJ2-6|NA|NA|TRBV30
TGTGCCTGGAGCGGGAGCTCTGGGGCCAACGTCCTGACTTTC
CAWSGSSGANVLTF
>14|TRBJ1-5|NA|TRBD1|TRBV12-3/TRBV12-4
TGTGCCAGCAGTTCAGGGGGGATGAATCAGCCCCAGCATTTT
CASSSGGMNQPQHF